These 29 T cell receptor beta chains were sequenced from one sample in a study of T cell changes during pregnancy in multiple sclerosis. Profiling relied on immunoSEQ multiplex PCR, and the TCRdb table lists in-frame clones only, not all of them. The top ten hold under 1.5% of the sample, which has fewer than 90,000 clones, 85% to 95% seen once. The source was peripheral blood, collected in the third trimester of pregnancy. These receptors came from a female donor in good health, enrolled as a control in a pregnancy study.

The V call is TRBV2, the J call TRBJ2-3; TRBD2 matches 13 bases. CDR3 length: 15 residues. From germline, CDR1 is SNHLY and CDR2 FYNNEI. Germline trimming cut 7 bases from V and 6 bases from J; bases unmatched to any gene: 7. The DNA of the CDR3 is TGTGCCAGCACACGGACTAGCGGGAGACCCGATACGCAGTATTTT. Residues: CASTRTSGRPDTQYF.

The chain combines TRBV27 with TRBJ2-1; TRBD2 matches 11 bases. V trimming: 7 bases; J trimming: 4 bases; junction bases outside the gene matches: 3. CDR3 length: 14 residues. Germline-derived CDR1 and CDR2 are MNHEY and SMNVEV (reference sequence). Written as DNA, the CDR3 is TGTGCCAGCAAGCTAGCGGGAGGTTACAATGAGCAGTTCTTC. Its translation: CASKLAGGYNEQFF.

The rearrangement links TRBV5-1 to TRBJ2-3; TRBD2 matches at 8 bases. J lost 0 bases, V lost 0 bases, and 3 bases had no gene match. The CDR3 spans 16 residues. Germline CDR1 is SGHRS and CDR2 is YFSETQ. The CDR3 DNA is TGCGCCAGCAGCTTGGCGGTAGCGGGAAGCACAGATACGCAGTATTTT. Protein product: CASSLAVAGSTDTQYF.

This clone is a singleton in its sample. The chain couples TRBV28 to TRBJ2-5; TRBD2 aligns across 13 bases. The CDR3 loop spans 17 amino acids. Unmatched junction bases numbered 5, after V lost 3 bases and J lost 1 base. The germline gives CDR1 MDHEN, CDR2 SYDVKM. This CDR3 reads CASSLGRLAGGQETQYF. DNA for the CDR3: TGTGCCAGCAGTTTGGGTCGACTAGCGGGAGGCCAAGAGACCCAGTACTTC.

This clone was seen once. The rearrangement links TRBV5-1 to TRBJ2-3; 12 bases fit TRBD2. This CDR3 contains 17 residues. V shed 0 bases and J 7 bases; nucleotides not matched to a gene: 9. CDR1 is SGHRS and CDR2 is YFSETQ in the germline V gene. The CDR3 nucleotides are TGCGCCAGCAGCTTGGGGCGCCTAGCGGGAGGGCCGAATACGCAGTATTTT. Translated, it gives CASSLGRLAGGPNTQYF.

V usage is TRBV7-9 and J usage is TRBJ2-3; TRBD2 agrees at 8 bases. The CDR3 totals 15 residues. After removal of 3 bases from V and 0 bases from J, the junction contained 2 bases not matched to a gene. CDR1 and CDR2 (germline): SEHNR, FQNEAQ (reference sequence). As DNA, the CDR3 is TGTGCCAGCAGCTTTAGCGGGACTAGCACAGATACGCAGTATTTT. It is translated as CASSFSGTSTDTQYF.

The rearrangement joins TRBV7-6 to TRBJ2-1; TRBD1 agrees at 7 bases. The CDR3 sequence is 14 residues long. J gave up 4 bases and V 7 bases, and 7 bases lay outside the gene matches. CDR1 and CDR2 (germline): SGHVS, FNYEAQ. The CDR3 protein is CASNRGPSYNEQFF. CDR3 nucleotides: TGTGCCAGCAACAGGGGCCCCTCTTACAATGAGCAGTTCTTC.

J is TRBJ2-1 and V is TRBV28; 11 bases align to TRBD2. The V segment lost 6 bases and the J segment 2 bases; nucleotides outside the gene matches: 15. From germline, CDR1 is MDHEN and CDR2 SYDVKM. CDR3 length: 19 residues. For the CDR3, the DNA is TGTGCCAGCAGCCCCCCAACTAGCGGGAGTCGGTACGCCTACAATGAGCAGTTCTTC. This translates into CASSPPTSGSRYAYNEQFF. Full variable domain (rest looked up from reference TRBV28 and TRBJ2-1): DVKVTQSSRYLVKRTGEKVFLECVQDMDHENMFWYRQDPGLGLRLIYFSYDVKMKEKGDIPEGYSVSREKKERFSLILESASTNQTSMYLCASSPPTSGSRYAYNEQFFGPGTRLTVL.

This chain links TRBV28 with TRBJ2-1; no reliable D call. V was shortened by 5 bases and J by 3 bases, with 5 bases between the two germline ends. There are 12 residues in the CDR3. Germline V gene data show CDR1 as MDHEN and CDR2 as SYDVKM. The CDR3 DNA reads TGTGCCAGCAGTCTAAACTACAATGAGCAGTTCTTC. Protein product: CASSLNYNEQFF.

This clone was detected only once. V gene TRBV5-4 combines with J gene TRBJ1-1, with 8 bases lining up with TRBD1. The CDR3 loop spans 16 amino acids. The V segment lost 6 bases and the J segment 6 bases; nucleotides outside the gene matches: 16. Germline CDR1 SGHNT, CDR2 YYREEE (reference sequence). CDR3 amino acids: CASISGAGGRRSEAFF. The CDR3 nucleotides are TGTGCCAGCATCTCCGGCGCAGGGGGCAGGAGATCTGAAGCTTTCTTT.

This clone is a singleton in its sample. The CDR3 protein is CASSQASGHTDTQYF. CDR3 in DNA: TGCGCCAGCAGCCAAGCTAGCGGACACACAGATACGCAGTATTTT. The chain couples TRBV4-1 to TRBJ2-3, with 7 positions matching TRBD2. V lost 1 base, J lost 2 bases, and 3 bases stayed unmatched. The CDR3 is made up of 15 amino acids. Germline CDR1 reads MGHRA; CDR2 reads YSYEKL.

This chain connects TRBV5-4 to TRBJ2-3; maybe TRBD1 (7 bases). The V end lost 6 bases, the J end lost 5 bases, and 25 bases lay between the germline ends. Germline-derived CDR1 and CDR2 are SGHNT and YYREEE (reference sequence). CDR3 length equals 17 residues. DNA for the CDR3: TGTGCCAGCACCTCAGGGGGGTCAGTACAGGAGGGAGATACGCAGTATTTT. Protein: CASTSGGSVQEGDTQYF.

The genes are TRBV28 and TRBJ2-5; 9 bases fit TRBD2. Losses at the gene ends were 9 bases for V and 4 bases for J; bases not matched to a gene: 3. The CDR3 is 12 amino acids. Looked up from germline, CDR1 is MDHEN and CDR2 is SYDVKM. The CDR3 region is CASSGRRETQYF. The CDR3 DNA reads TGTGCCAGTAGCGGGAGACGAGAGACCCAGTACTTC.

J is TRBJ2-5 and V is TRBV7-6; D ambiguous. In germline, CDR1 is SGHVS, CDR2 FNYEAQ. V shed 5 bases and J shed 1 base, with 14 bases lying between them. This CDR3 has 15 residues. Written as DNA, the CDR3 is TGTGCCAGCAGCCGCCAGATGCAGGCCCAAGAGACCCAGTACTTC. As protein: CASSRQMQAQETQYF. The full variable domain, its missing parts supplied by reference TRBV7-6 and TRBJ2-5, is GAGVSQSPRYKVTKRGQDVALRCDPISGHVSLYWYRQALGQGPEFLTYFNYEAQQDKSGLPNDRFSAERPEGSISTLTIQRTEQRDSAMYRCASSRQMQAQETQYFGPGTRLLVL.

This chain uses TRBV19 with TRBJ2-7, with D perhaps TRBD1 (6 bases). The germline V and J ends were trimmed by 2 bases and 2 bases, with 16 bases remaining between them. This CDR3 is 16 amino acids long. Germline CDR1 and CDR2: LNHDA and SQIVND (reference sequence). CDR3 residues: CASSIIPTGYPYEQYF. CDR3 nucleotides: TGTGCCAGTAGTATAATTCCCACAGGGTACCCCTACGAGCAGTACTTC. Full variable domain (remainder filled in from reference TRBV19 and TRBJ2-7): DGGITQSPKYLFRKEGQNVTLSCEQNLNHDAMYWYRQDPGQGLRLIYYSQIVNDFQKGDIAEGYSVSREKKESFPLTVTSAQKNPTAFYLCASSIIPTGYPYEQYFGPGTRLTVT.

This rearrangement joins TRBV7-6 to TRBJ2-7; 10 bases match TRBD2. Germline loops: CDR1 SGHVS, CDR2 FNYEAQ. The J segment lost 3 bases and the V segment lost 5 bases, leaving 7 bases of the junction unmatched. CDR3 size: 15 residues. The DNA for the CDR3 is TGTGCCAGCAGCCTGGCCGGACTAGCGGACTACGAGCAGTACTTC. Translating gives CASSLAGLADYEQYF.

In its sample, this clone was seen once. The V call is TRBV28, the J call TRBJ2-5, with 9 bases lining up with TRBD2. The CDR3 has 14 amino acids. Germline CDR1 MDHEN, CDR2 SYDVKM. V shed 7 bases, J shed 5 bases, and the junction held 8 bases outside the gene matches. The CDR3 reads CASNLAGVGETQYF. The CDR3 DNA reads TGTGCCAGCAACTTAGCGGGAGTCGGGGAGACCCAGTACTTC.

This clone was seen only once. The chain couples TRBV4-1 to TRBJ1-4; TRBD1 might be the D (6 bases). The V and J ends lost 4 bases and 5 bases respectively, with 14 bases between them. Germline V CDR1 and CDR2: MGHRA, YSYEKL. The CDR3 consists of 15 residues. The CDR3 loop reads CASSPQRGGNEKLFF. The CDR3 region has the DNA TGCGCCAGCAGCCCACAAAGGGGGGGAAATGAAAAACTGTTTTTT.

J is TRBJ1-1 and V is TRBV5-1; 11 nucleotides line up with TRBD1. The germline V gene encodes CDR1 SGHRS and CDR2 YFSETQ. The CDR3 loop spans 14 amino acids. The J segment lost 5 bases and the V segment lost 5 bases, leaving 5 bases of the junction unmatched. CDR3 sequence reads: CASRTGTGGTEAFF. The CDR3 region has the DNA TGCGCCAGCAGGACCGGGACAGGGGGGACTGAAGCTTTCTTT. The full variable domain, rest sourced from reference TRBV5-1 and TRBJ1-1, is KAGVTQTPRYLIKTRGQQVTLSCSPISGHRSVSWYQQTPGQGLQFLFEYFSETQRNKGNFPGRFSGRQFSNSRSEMNVSTLELGDSALYLCASRTGTGGTEAFFGQGTRLTVV.

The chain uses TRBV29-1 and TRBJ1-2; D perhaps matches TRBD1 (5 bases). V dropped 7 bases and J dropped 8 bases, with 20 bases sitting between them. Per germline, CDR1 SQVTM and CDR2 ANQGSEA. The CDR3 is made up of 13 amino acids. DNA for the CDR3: TGCAGCGGAATCGCCGGGGGAATACAAGGCTACACCTTC. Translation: CSGIAGGIQGYTF.

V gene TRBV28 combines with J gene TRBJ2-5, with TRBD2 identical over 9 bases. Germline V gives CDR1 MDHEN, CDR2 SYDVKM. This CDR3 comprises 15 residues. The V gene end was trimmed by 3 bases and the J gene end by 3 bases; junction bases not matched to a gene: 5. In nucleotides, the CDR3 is TGTGCCAGCAGTTTCGGTAGCGGGAGTAAAGAGACCCAGTACTTC. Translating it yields CASSFGSGSKETQYF.

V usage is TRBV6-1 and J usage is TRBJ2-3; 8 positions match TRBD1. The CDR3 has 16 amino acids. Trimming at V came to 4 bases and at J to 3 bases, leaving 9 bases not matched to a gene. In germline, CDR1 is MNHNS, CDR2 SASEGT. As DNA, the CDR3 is TGTGCCAGCAGTGCCCCAGGACAGGGTAGGACAGATACGCAGTATTTT. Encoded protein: CASSAPGQGRTDTQYF.

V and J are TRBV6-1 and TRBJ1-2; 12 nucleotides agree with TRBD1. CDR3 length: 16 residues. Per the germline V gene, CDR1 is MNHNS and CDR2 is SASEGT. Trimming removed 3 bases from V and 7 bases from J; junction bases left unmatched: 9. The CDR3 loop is CASSDPGTGGLGGYTF. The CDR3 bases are TGTGCCAGCAGTGACCCCGGGACAGGGGGCTTGGGTGGCTACACCTTC.

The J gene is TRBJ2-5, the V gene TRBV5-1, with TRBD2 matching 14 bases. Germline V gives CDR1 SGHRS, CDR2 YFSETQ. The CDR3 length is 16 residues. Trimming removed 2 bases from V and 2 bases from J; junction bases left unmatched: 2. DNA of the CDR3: TGCGCCAGCAGCTTCGGGACTAGCGGGAGTCAAGAGACCCAGTACTTC. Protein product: CASSFGTSGSQETQYF.

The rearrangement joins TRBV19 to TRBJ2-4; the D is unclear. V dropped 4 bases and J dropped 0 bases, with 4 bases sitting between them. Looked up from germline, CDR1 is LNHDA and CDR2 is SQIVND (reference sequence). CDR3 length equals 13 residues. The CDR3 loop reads CASSRLAKNIQYF. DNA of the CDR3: TGTGCCAGTAGTAGGCTAGCCAAAAACATTCAGTACTTC.

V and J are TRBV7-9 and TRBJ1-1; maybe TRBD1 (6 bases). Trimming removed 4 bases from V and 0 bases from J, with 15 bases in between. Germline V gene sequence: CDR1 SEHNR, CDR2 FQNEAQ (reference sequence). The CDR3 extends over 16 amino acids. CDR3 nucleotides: TGTGCCAGCAGCTCGAGGGGGGGGGCTATGAACACTGAAGCTTTCTTT. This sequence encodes CASSSRGGAMNTEAFF.

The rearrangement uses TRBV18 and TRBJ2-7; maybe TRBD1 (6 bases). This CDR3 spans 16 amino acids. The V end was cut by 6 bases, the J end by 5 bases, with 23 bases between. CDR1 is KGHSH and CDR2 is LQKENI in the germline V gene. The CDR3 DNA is TGTGCCAGCTCCCCCAGTGGGACACGGCTCCCTCACGAGCAGTACTTC. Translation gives CASSPSGTRLPHEQYF.

The CDR3 DNA reads as TGTGCCAGCAGTTACTCGAGGTCGGGCTACGAGCAGTACTTC. Residues: CASSYSRSGYEQYF. The rearrangement joins TRBV6-5 to TRBJ2-7, with D hard to call. This CDR3 comprises 14 residues. Trimming stripped 0 bases from V and 3 bases from J, with 9 bases between. Germline V gives CDR1 MNHEY, CDR2 SVGAGI.

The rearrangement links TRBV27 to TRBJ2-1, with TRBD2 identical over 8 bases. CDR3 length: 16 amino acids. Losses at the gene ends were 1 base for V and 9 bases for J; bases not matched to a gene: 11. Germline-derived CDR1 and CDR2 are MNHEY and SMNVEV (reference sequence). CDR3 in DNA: TGTGCCAGCAGTTTATTTCCCAGCGGGAGTGTATTTGAGCAGTTCTTC. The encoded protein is CASSLFPSGSVFEQFF.